The 26 T cell receptor beta chains given below trace back to one sample, sequenced in a study of T cells after yellow fever vaccination. TCRdb called the 5' RACE reads again in MiXCR, with one record for every CDR3 protein. This sample has more than 90,000 distinct CDR3 sequences, with 8.4% found just once. This sample comprised CD8+ T cells sorted from PBMCs, obtained 45 days after the yellow fever booster vaccination. All receptors come from a man aged 30 to 39 who received the YFV17D yellow fever vaccine.

In its sample, this clonotype was seen many times. V gene TRBV6-5 combines with J gene TRBJ1-1, with D uncertain. CDR1 is MNHEY, CDR2 SVGAGI, per germline. The CDR3 covers 14 residues. V lost 0 bases, J lost 3 bases, and 8 bases lay in between. CDR3 residues: CASSYSNLHTEAFF. The CDR3 DNA reads as TGTGCCAGCAGTTACTCGAACCTACACACTGAAGCTTTCTTT.

This rearrangement joins TRBV12-3 or TRBV12-4 to TRBJ2-1; D ambiguous. The CDR3 covers 18 residues. Trimming removed 6 bases from V and 4 bases from J, with 25 bases in between. The CDR3: CASSTSKLTITPYNEQFF. The DNA for the CDR3 is TGTGCCAGCAGCACCTCTAAATTAACAATTACCCCTTACAATGAGCAGTTCTTC.

This clonotype has ten or more counts. CDR3 region: CASSLAGLAGAGELFF. Here the CDR3 DNA reads TGTGCCAGCAGCTTAGCGGGACTAGCGGGAGCGGGGGAGCTGTTTTTT. The V and J genes are TRBV7-8 and TRBJ2-2, with 14 bases matching TRBD2. Trimming at V came to 0 bases and at J to 8 bases, leaving 2 bases not matched to a gene. CDR1 and CDR2 from the germline V gene are SGHVS and FQNEAQ. This CDR3 has 16 amino acids.

This clonotype occurred many times. The chain couples TRBV2 to TRBJ2-2, with D maybe TRBD2 (6 bases). Trimming stripped 4 bases from V and 0 bases from J, with 18 bases between. The germline gives CDR1 SNHLY, CDR2 FYNNEI. CDR3 length: 18 residues. In nucleotides, the CDR3 is TGTGCCAGCAGTGGGGCGGGGTGGCTAGCGTCGAACACCGGGGAGCTGTTTTTT. Amino acid sequence: CASSGAGWLASNTGELFF.

J is TRBJ2-3 and V is TRBV4-3; 12 bases line up with TRBD2. The CDR3 covers 16 residues. V was pared by 1 base and J by 5 bases, with 4 bases of the junction left unmatched. Germline CDR1 LGHNA, CDR2 YSLEER. CDR3 in amino acids: CASSQGSSGREDTQYF. CDR3 nucleotide sequence: TGCGCCAGCAGCCAAGGGTCTAGCGGGAGGGAAGATACGCAGTATTTT.

Concerning this clonotype itself: One base away lies a much larger clone, so this may be a sequencing read error. The chain joins TRBV28 to TRBJ2-1; unclear D gene. The CDR3 has 13 amino acids. Germline lookup yields CDR1 MDHEN and CDR2 SYDVKM. The CDR3 protein is CASSPRAIGERFF. CDR3 nucleotides: TGTGCCAGCAGTCCCCGGGCCATCGGTGAGCGGTTCTTC.

This clonotype was recorded many times. The chain has TRBV29-1 and TRBJ2-1; TRBD2 is a possible D gene (6 bases). Per germline, CDR1 SQVTM and CDR2 ANQGSEA. V was pared by 7 bases and J by 5 bases, with 15 bases between. The CDR3 is 13 amino acids. The CDR3 here is CSAPRRDHNEQFF. CDR3 nucleotides: TGCAGCGCCCCGCGGCGGGACCACAATGAGCAGTTCTTC.

The V gene is TRBV6-5, the J gene TRBJ2-5; 8 bases are a match to TRBD2. V gave up 2 bases and J gave up 5 bases; unmatched junction bases: 1. CDR1 is MNHEY and CDR2 is SVGAGI in the germline V gene. The CDR3 extends over 13 amino acids. The CDR3 is CASSYREGETQYF. The CDR3 coding sequence is TGTGCCAGCAGTTACCGGGAGGGGGAGACCCAGTACTTC.

The chain combines TRBV28 with TRBJ2-7; D is ambiguous. The germline CDR1 and CDR2 sequences are MDHEN and SYDVKM. Trimming removed 7 bases at V and 3 bases at J, with 13 bases between. CDR3 length: 13 residues. The CDR3 region is CASTKTTNYEQYF. For the CDR3, the DNA is TGTGCCAGCACTAAGACAACAAACTACGAGCAGTACTTC. The full variable domain, with the rest looked up from reference TRBV28 and TRBJ2-7, is DVKVTQSSRYLVKRTGEKVFLECVQDMDHENMFWYRQDPGLGLRLIYFSYDVKMKEKGDIPEGYSVSREKKERFSLILESASTNQTSMYLCASTKTTNYEQYFGPGTRLTVT.

This clonotype was detected ten times or more. The chain carries TRBV20-1 and TRBJ1-4; D is perhaps TRBD1 (6 bases). V lost 0 bases to trimming and J lost 4 bases, with 9 bases between them. Germline CDR1 DFQATT, CDR2 SNEGSKA (reference sequence). The CDR3 extends over 14 amino acids. The CDR3 is CSAREDRSNEKLFF. CDR3 DNA sequence: TGCAGTGCTAGAGAGGACAGAAGTAATGAAAAACTGTTTTTT.

This clonotype occurred many times. The CDR3 bases are TGCAGTGCTAGAGATCTCGGGACTAGCGGGAGGGTAGATACGCAGTATTTT. Its translation: CSARDLGTSGRVDTQYF. This chain uses TRBV20-1 with TRBJ2-3, with 16 bases lining up with TRBD2. The CDR3 covers 17 residues. J lost 5 bases, V lost 0 bases, and 5 bases had no gene match. Germline assignment: CDR1 DFQATT and CDR2 SNEGSKA (reference sequence).

This clonotype was seen many times. V usage is TRBV11-1 and J usage is TRBJ2-1; 9 bases match TRBD2. Losses at the gene ends were 5 bases for V and 9 bases for J; bases not matched to a gene: 26. Per germline, CDR1 SGHAT and CDR2 FQDESV (reference sequence). The CDR3 has 20 amino acids. The chain's CDR3 is CASSPRPGLAESDYSGEQFF. CDR3 DNA sequence: TGTGCCAGCAGCCCAAGACCGGGACTAGCCGAGTCCGACTATTCTGGTGAGCAGTTCTTC. The variable domain in full, completed from reference TRBV11-1 and TRBJ2-1, reads EAEVAQSPRYKITEKSQAVAFWCDPISGHATLYWYRQILGQGPELLVQFQDESVVDDSQLPKDRFSAERLKGVDSTLKIQPAELGDSAMYLCASSPRPGLAESDYSGEQFFGPGTRLTVL.

The chain links TRBV4-2 to TRBJ2-1, with unresolved D. The CDR3 consists of 13 residues. Per the germline V gene, CDR1 is LGHNA and CDR2 is YNFKEQ. Trimming cost V 5 bases and J 10 bases, with 15 bases left between them. Here the CDR3 reads CASSSGLVGEQFF. CDR3 nucleotide sequence: TGTGCCAGCAGCTCCGGGCTCGTGGGAGAGCAGTTCTTC.

This clonotype appeared many times. The rearrangement uses TRBV6-5 and TRBJ2-1; TRBD2 is a possible D gene (5 bases). Deletions cut 4 bases from V and 12 bases from J, with 10 bases between. Germline V gene sequence: CDR1 MNHEY, CDR2 SVGAGI. The CDR3 is made up of 11 amino acids. The CDR3 here is CASSFGVGQFF. As DNA, the CDR3 is TGTGCCAGCAGTTTCGGGGTCGGGCAGTTCTTC.

This clonotype has just a few counts. The chain carries TRBV7-2 and TRBJ2-7; D may be TRBD2 (5 bases). This CDR3 is built from 14 residues. The V and J ends lost 8 bases and 5 bases respectively, with 19 bases between them. Germline-derived CDR1 and CDR2 are SGHTA and FQGNSA. This chain's CDR3 is CASGFIKAAHEQYF. CDR3 bases: TGTGCCAGCGGATTTATCAAAGCGGCCCACGAGCAGTACTTC.

Many counts were recorded for this clonotype. The chain is built from TRBV27 and TRBJ2-7, with 9 bases matching TRBD2. The germline CDR1 and CDR2 sequences are MNHEY and SMNVEV (reference sequence). V gave up 7 bases and J gave up 4 bases; unmatched junction bases: 11. The CDR3 runs to 15 residues. CDR3 sequence reads: CASTPGSGRYYEQYF. The CDR3, as DNA: TGTGCCAGCACCCCCGGTAGCGGGAGATATTACGAGCAGTACTTC.

This clonotype showed up just a few times. This sequence joins TRBV3-1 and TRBJ2-1; 8 bases are shared with TRBD2. Germline CDR1 and CDR2: LGHDT and YNNKEL (reference sequence). CDR3 length: 15 residues. The CDR3 protein is CASKSSGDTYNEQFF. The CDR3 DNA reads as TGTGCGTCTAAGAGTAGCGGGGACACCTACAATGAGCAGTTCTTC.

This clonotype was seen repeatedly, ten times or more. V is TRBV29-1 and J is TRBJ2-7; 8 positions agree with TRBD2. CDR1 and CDR2 from the germline V gene are SQVTM and ANQGSEA. The CDR3 consists of 17 residues. J gave up 3 bases and V 4 bases, and 17 bases lay outside the gene matches. As DNA, the CDR3 is TGCAGCGTTGGAGGTTCTGGGAATAGCGGGACCGTCTACGAGCAGTACTTC. It codes for CSVGGSGNSGTVYEQYF.

Many counts were recorded for this clonotype. The rearrangement joins TRBV5-1 to TRBJ2-1; D is perhaps TRBD1 (5 bases). This CDR3 region has 16 residues. The germline CDR1 and CDR2 sequences are SGHRS and YFSETQ. V lost 1 base and J 5 bases, leaving 16 bases between the germline ends. CDR3 sequence: CASSLLETETHNEQFF. The CDR3 DNA is TGCGCCAGCAGCTTGCTGGAGACAGAAACACACAATGAGCAGTTCTTC.

This clonotype was counted many times. The genes are TRBV12-3 or TRBV12-4 and TRBJ2-1; 15 bases are shared with TRBD2. The CDR3 loop spans 16 amino acids. Germline trimming cut 5 bases from V and 12 bases from J; bases unmatched to any gene: 11. CDR3 in amino acids: CASSPVKGLAGGGQFF. In nucleotides, the CDR3 is TGTGCCAGCAGTCCGGTGAAGGGACTAGCGGGAGGAGGGCAGTTCTTC.

This clonotype was counted ten times or more. This chain connects TRBV15 to TRBJ2-1; 12 nucleotides match TRBD2. V lost 0 bases, J lost 10 bases, and 4 bases stayed unmatched. Per germline, CDR1 LNHNV and CDR2 YYDKDF (reference sequence). CDR3 length equals 15 residues. The CDR3 loop reads CATSRELAGGSEQFF. CDR3 bases: TGTGCCACCAGCAGAGAACTAGCGGGAGGATCCGAGCAGTTCTTC.

This clonotype was seen only a few times. The chain is built from TRBV7-6 and TRBJ2-7, with D perhaps matching TRBD1 or TRBD2 (5 bases each). CDR3 length: 15 amino acids. Germline V gene sequence: CDR1 SGHVS, CDR2 FNYEAQ. Trimming cost V 6 bases and J 3 bases, with 18 bases left between them. The CDR3 loop is CASSTGAGMGYEQYF. For the CDR3, the DNA is TGTGCCAGCAGTACCGGGGCAGGGATGGGCTACGAGCAGTACTTC.

The chain links TRBV10-3 to TRBJ2-5, with 8 positions matching TRBD2. The CDR3 has 17 residues. Germline V gene lookup returns CDR1 ENHRY and CDR2 SYGVKD. Trimming cost V 2 bases and J 4 bases; bases outside gene matches: 12. CDR3 DNA: TGTGCCATCAGTGAGCCCGGACGGGGCGGGAGGTCAGAGACCCAGTACTTC. Translated, it gives CAISEPGRGGRSETQYF.

The V and J genes are TRBV15 and TRBJ2-7; the match to TRBD2 covers 12 bases. This CDR3 contains 16 residues. The V segment lost 3 bases and the J segment 6 bases; nucleotides outside the gene matches: 9. In germline, CDR1 is LNHNV, CDR2 YYDKDF (reference sequence). CDR3: CATSSARASGRAEQYF. The DNA of the CDR3 is TGTGCCACCAGCAGCGCAAGGGCTAGCGGGAGGGCCGAGCAGTACTTC.

This clonotype was counted between two and nine times. The rearrangement joins TRBV7-8 to TRBJ2-1; D may correspond to TRBD1 or TRBD2 (6 bases each). The CDR3 extends over 16 amino acids. V lost 1 base and J lost 10, with 20 bases in between. Germline values: CDR1 SGHVS, CDR2 FQNEAQ. CDR3 in amino acids: CASSLVWGASLQEQFF. CDR3 nucleotide sequence: TGTGCCAGCAGCTTAGTGTGGGGGGCCAGCCTGCAGGAGCAGTTCTTC. The entire variable domain, with the rest obtained from reference TRBV7-8 and TRBJ2-1, is as follows: GAGVSQSPRYKVAKRGQDVALRCDPISGHVSLFWYQQALGQGPEFLTYFQNEAQLDKSGLPSDRFFAERPEGSVSTLKIQRTQQEDSAVYLCASSLVWGASLQEQFFGPGTRLTVL.

This clonotype was seen at least ten times. This sequence joins TRBV20-1 and TRBJ2-3; 7 bases are a match to TRBD1. Germline V gene lookup returns CDR1 DFQATT and CDR2 SNEGSKA (reference sequence). This CDR3 has 15 amino acids. The V segment lost 4 bases and the J segment 6 bases; nucleotides outside the gene matches: 13. The CDR3, as DNA: TGCAGTGCTATTCCCATGACAGGGAGTATTGATACGCAGTATTTT. This encodes CSAIPMTGSIDTQYF.